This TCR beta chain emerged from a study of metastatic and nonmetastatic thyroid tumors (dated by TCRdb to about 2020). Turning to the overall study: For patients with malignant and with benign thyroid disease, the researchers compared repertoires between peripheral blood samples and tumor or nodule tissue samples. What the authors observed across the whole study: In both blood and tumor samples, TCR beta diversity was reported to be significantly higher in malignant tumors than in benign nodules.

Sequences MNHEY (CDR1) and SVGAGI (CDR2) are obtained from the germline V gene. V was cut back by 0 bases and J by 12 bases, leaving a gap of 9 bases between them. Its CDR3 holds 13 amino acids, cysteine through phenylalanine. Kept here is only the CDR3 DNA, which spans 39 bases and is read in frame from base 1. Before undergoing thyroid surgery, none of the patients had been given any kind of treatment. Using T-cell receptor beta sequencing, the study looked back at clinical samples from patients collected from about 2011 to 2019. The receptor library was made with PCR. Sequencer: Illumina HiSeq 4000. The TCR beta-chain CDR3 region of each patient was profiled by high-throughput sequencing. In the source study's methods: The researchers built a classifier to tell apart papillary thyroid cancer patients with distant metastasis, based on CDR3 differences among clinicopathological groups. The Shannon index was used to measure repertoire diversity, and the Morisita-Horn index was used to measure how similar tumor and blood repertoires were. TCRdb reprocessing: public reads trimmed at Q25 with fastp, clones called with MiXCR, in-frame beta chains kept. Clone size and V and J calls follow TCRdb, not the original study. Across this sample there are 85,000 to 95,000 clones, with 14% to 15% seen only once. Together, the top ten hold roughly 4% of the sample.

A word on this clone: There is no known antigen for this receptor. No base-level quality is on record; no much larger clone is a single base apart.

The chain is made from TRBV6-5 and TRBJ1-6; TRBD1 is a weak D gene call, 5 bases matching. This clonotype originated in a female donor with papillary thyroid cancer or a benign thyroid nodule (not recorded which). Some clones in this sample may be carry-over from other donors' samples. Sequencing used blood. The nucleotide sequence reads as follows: TGTGCCAGCAGTTACTCGCGGGGCTTACCCCTCCACTTT. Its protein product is CASSYSRGLPLHF.